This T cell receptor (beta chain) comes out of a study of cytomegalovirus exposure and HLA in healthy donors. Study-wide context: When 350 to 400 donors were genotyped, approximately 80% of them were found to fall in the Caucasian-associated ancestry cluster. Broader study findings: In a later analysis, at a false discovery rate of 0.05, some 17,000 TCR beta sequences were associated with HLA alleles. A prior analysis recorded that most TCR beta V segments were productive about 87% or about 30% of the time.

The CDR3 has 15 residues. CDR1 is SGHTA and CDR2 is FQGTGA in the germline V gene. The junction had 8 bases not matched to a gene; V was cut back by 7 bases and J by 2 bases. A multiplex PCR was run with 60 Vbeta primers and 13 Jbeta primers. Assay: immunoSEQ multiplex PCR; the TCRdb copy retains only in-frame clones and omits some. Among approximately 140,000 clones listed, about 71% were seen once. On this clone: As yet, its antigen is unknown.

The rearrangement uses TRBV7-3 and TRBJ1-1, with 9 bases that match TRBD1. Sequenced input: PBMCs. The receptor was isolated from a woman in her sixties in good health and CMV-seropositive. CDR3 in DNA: TGTGCCAGCATCGGAGGGACAGGGAGAAACACTGAAGCTTTCTTT. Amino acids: CASIGGTGRNTEAFF.